This TCR beta chain originates from a study of OX40 agonist ivuxolimab in advanced cancers. As for the study in general: The mean age was around 56 years, ranging from about 20 to 90, with about 87% of participants male. Patients with prior anti-PD-1, anti-PD-L1 or anti-CTLA-4 therapy were eligible; 40% had some.

Patients were ineligible given autoimmune disease history or systemic immunosuppression. Germline V gene lookup returns CDR1 LGHNT and CDR2 FRNRAP. The V and J ends lost 7 bases and 5 bases respectively, with 14 bases between them. The CDR3 runs to 13 residues. Broader study findings: Compared with others, partial responders at 0.1-3.0 mg/kg displayed clonal expansion among the lowest.

To note about this clone: Its antigen is not identified.

Assay: immunoSEQ multiplex PCR; the TCRdb copy retains only in-frame clones and omits some. Of over 70,000 clones in the sample, roughly 78% were seen once. This clonotype was obtained from an adult with an advanced solid tumor such as melanoma, head and neck, liver or kidney cancer. The sequencing here drew on CD4+ or CD8+ T cells sorted from blood, taken in a trial of the OX40 agonist ivuxolimab. The V and J genes are TRBV12-5 and TRBJ2-5; D gene ambiguous. In nucleotides, the CDR3 is TGTGCTAGTGCCCTCGGAGTTCGGGAGACCCAGTACTTC. This gives the protein CASALGVRETQYF. The full variable domain, completed using reference TRBV12-5 and TRBJ2-5, is DARVTQTPRHKVTEMGQEVTMRCQPILGHNTVFWYRQTMMQGLELLAYFRNRAPLDDSGMPKDRFSAEMPDATLATLKIQPSEPRDSAVYFCASALGVRETQYFGPGTRLLVL.